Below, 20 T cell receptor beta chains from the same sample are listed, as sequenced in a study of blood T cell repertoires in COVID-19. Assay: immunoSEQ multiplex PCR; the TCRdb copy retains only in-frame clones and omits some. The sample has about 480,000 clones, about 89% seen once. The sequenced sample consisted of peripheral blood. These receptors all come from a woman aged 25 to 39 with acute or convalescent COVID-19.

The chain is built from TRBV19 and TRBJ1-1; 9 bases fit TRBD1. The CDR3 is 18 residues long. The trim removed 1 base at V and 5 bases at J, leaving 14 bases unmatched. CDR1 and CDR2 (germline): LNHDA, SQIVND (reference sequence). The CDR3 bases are TGTGCCAGTAGTATAGGAGGGGACAGGGAAGGATTCTGGACTGAAGCTTTCTTT. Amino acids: CASSIGGDREGFWTEAFF.

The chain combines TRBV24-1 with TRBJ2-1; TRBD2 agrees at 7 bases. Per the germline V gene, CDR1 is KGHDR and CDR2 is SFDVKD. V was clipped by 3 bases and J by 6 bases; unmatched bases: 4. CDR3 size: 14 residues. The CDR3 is CATSDRGVGNEQFF. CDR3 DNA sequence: TGTGCCACCAGTGATCGGGGGGTCGGCAATGAGCAGTTCTTC.

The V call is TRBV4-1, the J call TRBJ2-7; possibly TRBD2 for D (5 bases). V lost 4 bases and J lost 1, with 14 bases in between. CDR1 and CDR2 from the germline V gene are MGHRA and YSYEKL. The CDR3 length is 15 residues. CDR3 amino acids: CASSPPDSRSYEQYF. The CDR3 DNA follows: TGCGCCAGCAGCCCTCCGGACTCTCGGTCCTACGAGCAGTACTTC.

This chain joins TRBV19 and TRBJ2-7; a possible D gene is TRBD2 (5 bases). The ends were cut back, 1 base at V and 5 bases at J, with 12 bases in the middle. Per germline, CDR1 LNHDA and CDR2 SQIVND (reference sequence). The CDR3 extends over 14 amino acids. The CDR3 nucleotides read TGTGCCAGTAGTATAGCAGCAACGAGGGACGAGCAGTACTTC. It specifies CASSIAATRDEQYF. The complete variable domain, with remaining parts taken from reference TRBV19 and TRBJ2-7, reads DGGITQSPKYLFRKEGQNVTLSCEQNLNHDAMYWYRQDPGQGLRLIYYSQIVNDFQKGDIAEGYSVSREKKESFPLTVTSAQKNPTAFYLCASSIAATRDEQYFGPGTRLTVT.

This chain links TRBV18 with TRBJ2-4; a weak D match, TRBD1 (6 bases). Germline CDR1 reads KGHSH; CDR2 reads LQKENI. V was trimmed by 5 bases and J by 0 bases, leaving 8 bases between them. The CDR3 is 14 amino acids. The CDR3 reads CASSEGVAKNIQYF. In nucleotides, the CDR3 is TGTGCCAGCTCAGAGGGGGTAGCCAAAAACATTCAGTACTTC.

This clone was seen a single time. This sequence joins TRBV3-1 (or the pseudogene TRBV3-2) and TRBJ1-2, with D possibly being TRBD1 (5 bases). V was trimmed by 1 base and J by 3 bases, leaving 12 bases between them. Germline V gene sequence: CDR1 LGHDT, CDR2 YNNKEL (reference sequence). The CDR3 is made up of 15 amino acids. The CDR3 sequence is CASSQANDRYYGYTF. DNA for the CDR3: TGTGCCAGCAGCCAAGCTAACGACAGATACTATGGCTACACCTTC.

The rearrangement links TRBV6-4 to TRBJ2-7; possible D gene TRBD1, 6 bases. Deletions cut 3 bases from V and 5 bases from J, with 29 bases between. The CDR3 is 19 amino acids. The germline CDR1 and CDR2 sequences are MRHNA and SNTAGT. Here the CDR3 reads CASSEREKFQWGPGHEQYF. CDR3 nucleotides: TGTGCCAGCAGTGAGAGAGAGAAGTTTCAATGGGGGCCAGGGCACGAGCAGTACTTC.

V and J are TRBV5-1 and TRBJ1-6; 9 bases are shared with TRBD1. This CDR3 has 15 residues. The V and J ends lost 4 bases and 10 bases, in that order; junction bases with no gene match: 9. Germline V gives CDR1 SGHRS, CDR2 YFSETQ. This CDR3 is CASSPTGGGGSPLHF. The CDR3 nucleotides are TGCGCCAGCAGCCCCACAGGGGGCGGAGGATCACCCCTCCACTTT.

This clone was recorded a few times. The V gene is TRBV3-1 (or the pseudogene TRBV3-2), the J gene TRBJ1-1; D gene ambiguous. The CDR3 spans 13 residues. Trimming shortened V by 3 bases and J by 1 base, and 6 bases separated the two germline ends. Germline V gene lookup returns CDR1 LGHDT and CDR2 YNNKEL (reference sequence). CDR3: CASSQGRNTEAFF. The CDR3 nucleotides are TGTGCCAGCAGCCAGGGGAGGAACACTGAAGCTTTCTTT.

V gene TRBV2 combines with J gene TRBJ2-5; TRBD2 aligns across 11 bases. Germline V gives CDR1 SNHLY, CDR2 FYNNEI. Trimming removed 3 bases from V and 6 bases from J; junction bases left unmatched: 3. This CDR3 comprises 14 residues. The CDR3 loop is CASSDSGGVKTQYF. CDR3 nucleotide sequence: TGTGCCAGCAGTGATAGCGGGGGGGTGAAGACCCAGTACTTC.

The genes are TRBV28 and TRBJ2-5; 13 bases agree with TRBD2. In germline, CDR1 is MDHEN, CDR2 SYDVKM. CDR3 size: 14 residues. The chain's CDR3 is CATGLAGVRETQYF. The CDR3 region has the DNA TGTGCAACCGGACTAGCGGGGGTGAGAGAGACCCAGTACTTC.

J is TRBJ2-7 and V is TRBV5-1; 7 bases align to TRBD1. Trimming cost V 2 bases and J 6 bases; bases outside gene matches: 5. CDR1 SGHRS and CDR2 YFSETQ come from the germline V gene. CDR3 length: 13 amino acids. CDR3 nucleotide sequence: TGCGCCAGCAGCTTTACAGGGGTAGGCGAGCAGTACTTC. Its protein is CASSFTGVGEQYF.

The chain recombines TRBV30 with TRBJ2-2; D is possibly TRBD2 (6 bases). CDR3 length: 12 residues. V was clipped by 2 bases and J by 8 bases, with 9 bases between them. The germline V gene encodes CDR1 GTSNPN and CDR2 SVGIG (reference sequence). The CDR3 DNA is TGTGCCTGGAGTAGTGCGGGAGGGGAGCTGTTTTTT. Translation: CAWSSAGGELFF.

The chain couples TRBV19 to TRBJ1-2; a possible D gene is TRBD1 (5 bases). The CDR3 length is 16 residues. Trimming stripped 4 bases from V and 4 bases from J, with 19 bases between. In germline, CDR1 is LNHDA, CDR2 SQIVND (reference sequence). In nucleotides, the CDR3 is TGTGCCAGTAGTACCATCCCCCCCGGCGGGGCCTATGGCTACACCTTC. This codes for CASSTIPPGGAYGYTF.

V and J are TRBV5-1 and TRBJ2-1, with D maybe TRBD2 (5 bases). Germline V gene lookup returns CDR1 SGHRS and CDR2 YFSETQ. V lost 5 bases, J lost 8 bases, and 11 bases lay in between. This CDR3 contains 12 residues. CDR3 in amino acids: CASSPGSHEQFF. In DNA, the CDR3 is TGCGCCAGCAGTCCGGGGTCTCATGAGCAGTTCTTC.

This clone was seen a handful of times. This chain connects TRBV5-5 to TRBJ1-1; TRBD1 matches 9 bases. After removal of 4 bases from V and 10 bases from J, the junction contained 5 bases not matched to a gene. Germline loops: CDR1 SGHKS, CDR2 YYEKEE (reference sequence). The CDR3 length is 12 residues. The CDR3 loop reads CASSLLTGGAFF. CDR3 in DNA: TGTGCCAGCAGCCTACTGACAGGGGGAGCTTTCTTT.

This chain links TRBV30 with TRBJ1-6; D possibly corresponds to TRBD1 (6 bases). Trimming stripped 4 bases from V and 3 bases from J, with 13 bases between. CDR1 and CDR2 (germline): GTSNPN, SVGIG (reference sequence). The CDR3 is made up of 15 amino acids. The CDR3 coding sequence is TGTGCCTGGACAGGGGCGGAGGTCTATAATTCACCCCTCCACTTT. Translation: CAWTGAEVYNSPLHF.

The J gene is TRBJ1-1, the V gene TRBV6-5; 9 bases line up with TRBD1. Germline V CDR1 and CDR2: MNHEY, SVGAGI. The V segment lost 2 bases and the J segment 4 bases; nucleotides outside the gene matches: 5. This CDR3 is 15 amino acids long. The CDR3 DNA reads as TGTGCCAGCAGTTACGACGCGACAGGGGGCACTGAAGCTTTCTTT. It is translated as CASSYDATGGTEAFF.

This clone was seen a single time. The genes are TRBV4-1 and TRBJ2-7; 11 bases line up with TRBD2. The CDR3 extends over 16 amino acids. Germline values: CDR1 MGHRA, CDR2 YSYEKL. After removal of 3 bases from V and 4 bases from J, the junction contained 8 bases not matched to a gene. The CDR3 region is CASSHGGLAGAYEQYF. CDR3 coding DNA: TGCGCCAGCAGCCACGGCGGACTAGCGGGCGCTTACGAGCAGTACTTC.

CDR3 DNA sequence: TGTGCCAGCAGATTCCGACAGGGAATTGGCTCCTATAATTCACCCCTCCACTTT. This codes for CASRFRQGIGSYNSPLHF. This rearrangement joins TRBV28 to TRBJ1-6, with 7 positions matching TRBD1. Germline V gene sequence: CDR1 MDHEN, CDR2 SYDVKM. J gave up 0 bases and V 6 bases, and 11 bases lay outside the gene matches. The CDR3 runs 18 residues.